The present TCR beta chain was sequenced within a study of metastatic and nonmetastatic thyroid tumors. Study-level background: Peripheral blood and tumor or nodule samples from malignant and benign thyroid patients were compared. Study outcomes and limitations: Within blood and tumor, benign nodules reportedly had significantly lower TCR beta diversity than malignant thyroid tumors did.

As to this clone: Its antigen is still unknown.

Patients were all untreated before their thyroid surgery. This CDR3 is built from 13 residues. V lost 3 bases, J lost 8 bases, and 13 bases lay in between. The germline V gene has CDR1 LGHDT and CDR2 YNNKEL (reference sequence). Under the authors' procedure: A classifier for distant metastasis in papillary thyroid cancer was constructed using CDR3 differences observed across clinicopathological groups. Via MiXCR, TCRdb re-called the PCR reads. The V and J calls here are based on TCRdb, not the publication. The sample holds 15,000 to 20,000 clones, around a quarter seen once. The chain joins TRBV3-1 to TRBJ1-2; D is uncertain. Material for sequencing was tumor tissue. This receptor was taken from a female donor with papillary thyroid cancer or a benign thyroid nodule (not recorded which). Some clones in this sample may be carry-over from other donors' samples. The CDR3: CASSQQDTGGYTF. In DNA form, the CDR3 reads TGTGCCAGCAGCCAGCAGGATACTGGGGGCTACACCTTC.